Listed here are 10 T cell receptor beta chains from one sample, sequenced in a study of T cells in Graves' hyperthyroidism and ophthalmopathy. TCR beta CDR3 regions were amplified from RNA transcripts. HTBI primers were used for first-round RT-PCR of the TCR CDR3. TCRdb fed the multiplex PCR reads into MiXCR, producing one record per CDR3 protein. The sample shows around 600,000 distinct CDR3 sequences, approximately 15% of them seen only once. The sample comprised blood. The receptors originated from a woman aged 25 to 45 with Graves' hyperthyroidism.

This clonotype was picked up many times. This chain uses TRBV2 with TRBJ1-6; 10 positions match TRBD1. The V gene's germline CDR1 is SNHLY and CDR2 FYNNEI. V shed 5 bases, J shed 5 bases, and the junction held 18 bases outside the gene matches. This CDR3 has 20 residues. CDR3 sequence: CASSRGQGPAALLDNSPLHF. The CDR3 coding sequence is TGTGCCAGCAGTCGGGGACAGGGGCCGGCGGCGCTACTCGATAATTCACCCCTCCACTTT.

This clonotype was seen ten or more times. CDR3 DNA sequence: TGCGCCAGCAGCCTTAGGAGCGGGAGCACAGATACGCAGTATTTT. It codes for CASSLRSGSTDTQYF. V is TRBV5-1 and J is TRBJ2-3, with D possibly TRBD2 on 6 matching bases. Germline assignment: CDR1 SGHRS and CDR2 YFSETQ. CDR3 size: 15 residues. Deletions cut 4 bases from V and 0 bases from J, with 12 bases between.

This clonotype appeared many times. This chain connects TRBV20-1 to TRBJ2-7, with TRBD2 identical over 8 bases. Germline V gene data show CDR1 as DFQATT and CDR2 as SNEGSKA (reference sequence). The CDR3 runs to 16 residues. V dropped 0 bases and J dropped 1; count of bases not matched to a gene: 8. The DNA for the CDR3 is TGCAGTGCTAGAGATCACGGGAGCGGGAGTTCCTACGAGCAGTACTTC. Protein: CSARDHGSGSSYEQYF.

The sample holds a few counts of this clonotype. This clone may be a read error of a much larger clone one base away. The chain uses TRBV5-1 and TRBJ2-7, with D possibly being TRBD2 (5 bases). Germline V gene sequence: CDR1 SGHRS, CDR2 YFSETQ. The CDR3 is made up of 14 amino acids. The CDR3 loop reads CASSWETSSYEQHF. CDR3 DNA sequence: TGCGCCAGCAGCTGGGAGACGAGCTCCTACGAGCAGCACTTC.

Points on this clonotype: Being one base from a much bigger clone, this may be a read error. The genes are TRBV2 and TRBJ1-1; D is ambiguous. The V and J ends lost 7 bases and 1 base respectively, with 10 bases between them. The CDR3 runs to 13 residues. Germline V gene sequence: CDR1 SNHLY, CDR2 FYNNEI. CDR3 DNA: TGTGCCAGCAAGATCGACCAGAACACTGAAGCTTTCTTT. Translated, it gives CASKIDQNTEAFF.

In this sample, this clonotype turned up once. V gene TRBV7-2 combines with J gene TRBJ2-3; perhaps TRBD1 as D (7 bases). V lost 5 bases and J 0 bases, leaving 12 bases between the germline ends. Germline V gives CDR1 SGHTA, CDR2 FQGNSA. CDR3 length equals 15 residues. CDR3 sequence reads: CASSAGQSSTDTQYF. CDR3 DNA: TGTGCCAGCAGCGCGGGACAGTCGAGCACAGATACGCAGTATTTT.

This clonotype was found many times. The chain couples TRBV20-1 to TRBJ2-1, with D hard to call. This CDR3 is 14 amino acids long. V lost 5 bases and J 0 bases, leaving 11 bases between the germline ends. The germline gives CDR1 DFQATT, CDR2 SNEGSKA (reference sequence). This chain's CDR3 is CSARGISSYNEQFF. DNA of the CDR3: TGCAGTGCTCGTGGGATTAGCTCCTACAATGAGCAGTTCTTC.

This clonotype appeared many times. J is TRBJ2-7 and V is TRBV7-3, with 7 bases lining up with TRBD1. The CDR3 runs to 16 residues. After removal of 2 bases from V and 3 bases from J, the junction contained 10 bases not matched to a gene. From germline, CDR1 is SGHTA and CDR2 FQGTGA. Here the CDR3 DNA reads TGTGCCAGCAGCTTACACCCTGACAGGGAACTCTACGAGCAGTACTTC. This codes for CASSLHPDRELYEQYF.

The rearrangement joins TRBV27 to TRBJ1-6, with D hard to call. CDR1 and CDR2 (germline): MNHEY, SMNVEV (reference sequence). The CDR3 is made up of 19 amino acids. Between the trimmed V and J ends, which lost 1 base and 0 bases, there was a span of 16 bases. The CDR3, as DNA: TGTGCCAGCAGTTTATTTTGGAAGGGAACCGGCTCCTATAATTCACCCCTCCACTTT. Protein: CASSLFWKGTGSYNSPLHF.

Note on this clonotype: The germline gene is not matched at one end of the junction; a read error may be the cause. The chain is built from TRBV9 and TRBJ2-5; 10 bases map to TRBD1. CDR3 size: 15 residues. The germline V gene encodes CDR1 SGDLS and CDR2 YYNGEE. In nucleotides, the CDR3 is TGTGCCAGCAGCGTAGCTACCGGGACAGGGGAGACTCAGTACTTC. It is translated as CASSVATGTGETQYF.